Listed below are T cell receptor beta chains from one sample, sequenced in a study of CD8 T cells in ankylosing spondylitis. MiXCR, applied by TCRdb to the 5' RACE reads, yields one record per CDR3 protein. The sample lists fewer than 550,000 distinct CDR3 sequences; roughly 5.2% were seen once. Sample: blood, either unsorted or a sorted T cell fraction (not recorded which). Receptors originate from a male donor with ankylosing spondylitis. Both conserved end residues are part of each CDR3. D genes are given only for firm matches. Where a row states a size, it is once, few, many or the class of an expanded clone; other rows omit it.

j_gene,abundance,v_gene,d_gene,CDR3nt,CDR3aa
TRBJ2-7,few,TRBV29-1,.,TGCAGCGTTGTGGTGCTAGGGGCATCCTACGAGCAGTACTTC,CSVVVLGASYEQYF
TRBJ2-3,many,TRBV5-1,.,TGCGCCAGCAGCTCGGGAGAGGTTGAAGATACGCAGTATTTT,CASSSGEVEDTQYF
TRBJ2-1,few,TRBV7-2,.,TGTGCCAGCAGCTTAGCGGAGGGGGATGAGCAGTTCTTC,CASSLAEGDEQFF
TRBJ2-4,many,TRBV27,.,TGTGCCAGCAGTTTAGAAAGGGGAGGTTCCATTCAGTACTTC,CASSLERGGSIQYF
TRBJ1-3,many,TRBV5-1,.,TGCGCCAGCAGCTCGGGAAGTGGAAACACCATATATTTT,CASSSGSGNTIYF
TRBJ2-5,many,TRBV29-1,TRBD1,TGCAGCGTTGAAGACAGGGGGCGGGAGACCCAGTACTTC,CSVEDRGRETQYF
TRBJ2-1,many,TRBV20-1,.,TGCAGTGCTAGCGAGTGGGGAGGGCAGTTCTTC,CSASEWGGQFF
TRBJ1-2,.,TRBV5-1,.,TGCGCCAGCAGCGTTCGACAGCAACCTTCTATGTTAGGCTACACCTTC,CASSVRQQPSMLGYTF
TRBJ2-1,many,TRBV12-3/TRBV12-4,.,TGTGCCAGCACAAGCCATGCCCAAACCCTCTACAATGAGCAGTTCTTC,CASTSHAQTLYNEQFF
TRBJ1-2,many,TRBV7-8,TRBD1,TGTGCCAGCAGCCCCACCGGGACAGGGGCTGGCTACACCTTC,CASSPTGTGAGYTF
TRBJ2-2,many,TRBV6-5,.,TGTGCCAGCAGTTGGAGAACGAACACCGGGGAGCTGTTTTTT,CASSWRTNTGELFF
TRBJ1-2,many,TRBV29-1,TRBD1,TGCAGCGTTGACGGGACAGGGAACTATGGCTACACCTTC,CSVDGTGNYGYTF
TRBJ2-7,few,TRBV6-2/TRBV6-3,.,TGTGCCAGCAGTGACCGGTACTACGAGCAGTACTTC,CASSDRYYEQYF
TRBJ2-5,many,TRBV10-3,TRBD1,TGTGCCATCAGTGAGGGACAGGGGATTAGAGAGACCCAGTACTTC,CAISEGQGIRETQYF
TRBJ2-1,many,TRBV12-3/TRBV12-4,.,TGTGCCAGCAGTCCCAACCCGGCGGGGCGCGATGAGCAGTTCTTC,CASSPNPAGRDEQFF
TRBJ2-5,.,TRBV4-2,.,TGTGCCAGCAGCCAGCTCGAAGAGACCCAGTACTTC,CASSQLEETQYF
TRBJ1-1,many,TRBV4-3,.,TGCGCCAGCAGCCAAGGGGGCCAGGGACCCACTGAAGCTTTCTTT,CASSQGGQGPTEAFF
TRBJ2-1,.,TRBV4-3,TRBD1,TGCGCCAGCAGCCAACTACAGGGGATTTATGACAATGAGCAGTTCTTC,CASSQLQGIYDNEQFF
TRBJ2-1,many,TRBV5-1,.,TGCGCCAGCAGTCTGAGGCGGGGACACCCCAATGAGCAGTTCTTC,CASSLRRGHPNEQFF
TRBJ1-3,.,TRBV5-1,.,TGCGCCAGCAGCCGACTACAGCTACGCTCTGGAAACACCATATATTTT,CASSRLQLRSGNTIYF
TRBJ2-2,many,TRBV24-1,.,TGTGCCACCAGTGATGGGGACACCGGGGAGCTGTTTTTT,CATSDGDTGELFF
TRBJ2-4,many,TRBV6-1,.,TGTGCCAGCCGCACCCAGGCCAAAAACATTCAGTACTTC,CASRTQAKNIQYF
TRBJ2-1,few,TRBV9,TRBD2,TGTGCCAGCAGCGAATGGGGGGGACTATACAATGAGCAGTTCTTC,CASSEWGGLYNEQFF
TRBJ2-3,many,TRBV28,.,TGTGCCAGCGAGCTTCCTGGAGCATCGCAGTATTTT,CASELPGASQYF
TRBJ2-5,many,TRBV7-9,.,TGTGCCAGCAGCTTAGTCCAAGGGACCCAGTACTTC,CASSLVQGTQYF
TRBJ2-7,many,TRBV7-2,.,TGTGCCAGCAGCTCCGGGACCCCTTTTTTATACGAGCAGTACTTC,CASSSGTPFLYEQYF
TRBJ2-3,.,TRBV20-1,.,TGCAGTGCTAGAATTACGCCCAGGGCAGATACGCAGTATTTT,CSARITPRADTQYF
TRBJ2-3,many,TRBV20-1,TRBD2,TGCAGTGCTAGCGGGAGGGTTAGCACAGATACGCAGTATTTT,CSASGRVSTDTQYF
TRBJ2-7,many,TRBV7-8,.,TGTGCCAGCAGTTACCCGAGCTACGAGCAGTACTTC,CASSYPSYEQYF
TRBJ2-7,many,TRBV20-1,.,TGCAGTGCCTTACATCGCGCCACACCGTGGGAGCAGTACTTC,CSALHRATPWEQYF
TRBJ2-4,many,TRBV4-2,TRBD1,TGTGCCAGCAGCCCCTCCCAGGCCAGGGGGACCAAAAACATTCAGTACTTC,CASSPSQARGTKNIQYF
TRBJ1-5,many,TRBV9,.,TGTGCCAGCAGCGTAGAGGGAACTCAGCCCCAGCATTTT,CASSVEGTQPQHF
TRBJ1-4,.,TRBV20-1,TRBD1,TGCAGTGCCCACCCCGTTGGACAGGGCCATGAAAAACTGTTTTTT,CSAHPVGQGHEKLFF
TRBJ2-5,many,TRBV15,TRBD2,TGTGCCACCAGCAGAGATCCCGGGAGGGAGACCCAGTACTTC,CATSRDPGRETQYF
TRBJ1-2,many,TRBV28,TRBD1,TGTGCCAGCAGCGGACAGGGCAGTCACTATGGCTACACCTTC,CASSGQGSHYGYTF